These 14 T cell receptor beta chains were all obtained from the same sample, sequenced in a study of blood T cell repertoires in COVID-19 (dated by TCRdb to 2019 to 2021). Library method: the immunoSEQ multiplex PCR assay. TCRdb obtained this table from immuneACCESS and retained in-frame rearrangements with V and J assigned. These tables miss some clones; where compared with another copy, unresolved V genes account for less than half of the shortfall, and the remainder is unexplained. This sample comprises 200,000 to 250,000 clones, around 84% of them detected only once. The top ten hold 15% to 20% of the sample. What was sequenced was peripheral blood. The receptors were gathered from a woman of 80 years or more with active or convalescent COVID-19.

The genes are TRBV29-1 and TRBJ1-2; 7 nucleotides match TRBD1. The germline V gene has CDR1 SQVTM and CDR2 ANQGSEA. The CDR3 totals 12 residues. V shed 5 bases and J 4 bases; nucleotides not matched to a gene: 4. CDR3 sequence: CSVPQGGYGYTF. Written as DNA, the CDR3 is TGCAGCGTTCCGCAGGGGGGCTATGGCTACACCTTC.

The rearrangement uses TRBV6-1 and TRBJ1-1; TRBD1 might be the D (6 bases). Germline V gene sequence: CDR1 MNHNS, CDR2 SASEGT. The V end lost 1 base, the J end lost 8 bases, and 11 bases lay between the germline ends. CDR3 size: 13 residues. CDR3: CASSEGQEPEAFF. In DNA, the CDR3 is TGTGCCAGCAGTGAAGGACAGGAACCAGAAGCTTTCTTT.

This clone came up a few times. This chain connects TRBV30 to TRBJ1-5; 9 nucleotides agree with TRBD1. Unmatched junction bases numbered 6, after V lost 3 bases and J lost 3 bases. Germline lookup yields CDR1 GTSNPN and CDR2 SVGIG (reference sequence). The CDR3 is 15 amino acids. The CDR3 is CAWRATGGLNQPQHF. CDR3 DNA: TGTGCCTGGAGGGCTACAGGGGGCCTCAATCAGCCCCAGCATTTT.

The genes are TRBV6-2 or TRBV6-3 and TRBJ1-6; TRBD1 matches at 8 bases. Germline-derived CDR1 and CDR2 are MNHEY and SVGEGT. The CDR3 extends over 17 amino acids. V trimming: 6 bases; J trimming: 0 bases; junction bases outside the gene matches: 7. This CDR3 is CASSSTGAVSYNSPLHF. The CDR3 nucleotides read TGTGCCAGCAGCTCGACAGGGGCCGTCTCCTATAATTCACCCCTCCACTTT.

V and J are TRBV4-3 and TRBJ2-2; tentative D call: TRBD1 (6 bases). CDR1 and CDR2 from the germline V gene are LGHNA and YSLEER. The germline V and J ends were trimmed by 0 bases and 4 bases, with 9 bases remaining between them. The CDR3 consists of 15 residues. CDR3 nucleotides: TGCGCCAGCAGCCAAGATCAACAGGGCACCGGGGAGCTGTTTTTT. Translating it yields CASSQDQQGTGELFF.

J is TRBJ1-5 and V is TRBV2; tentative D call: TRBD1 (6 bases). The CDR3 sequence is 15 residues long. The V end was cut by 7 bases, the J end by 4 bases, with 17 bases between. Germline assignment: CDR1 SNHLY and CDR2 FYNNEI. The CDR3 region has the DNA TGTGCCAGCACTAGGGGGGGAGGGGCAAATCAGCCCCAGCATTTT. Translating it yields CASTRGGGANQPQHF.

V is TRBV10-3 and J is TRBJ2-1, with 8 bases fitting TRBD2. Trimming cost V 0 bases and J 6 bases; bases outside gene matches: 7. Germline-derived CDR1 and CDR2 are ENHRY and SYGVKD. This CDR3 is built from 16 residues. The CDR3 DNA is TGTGCCATCAGTGAGTCGTGGGGACTAGATGGCAATGAGCAGTTCTTC. This codes for CAISESWGLDGNEQFF.

CDR3 DNA: TGTGCCAGCAGTTTATCCCCCATCACTGAAGCTTTCTTT. Residues: CASSLSPITEAFF. The chain employs TRBV28 and TRBJ1-1, with no clear D. The CDR3 is 13 residues long. V shed 1 base and J shed 4 bases, with 7 bases lying between them. The germline V gene encodes CDR1 MDHEN and CDR2 SYDVKM.

The chain combines TRBV5-1 with TRBJ1-3; D is unclear. The CDR3 is made up of 17 amino acids. The germline CDR1 and CDR2 sequences are SGHRS and YFSETQ. The V end was cut by 4 bases, the J end by 0 bases, with 17 bases between. The CDR3 reads CASSAGGGPNSGNTIYF. CDR3 nucleotides: TGCGCCAGCAGCGCGGGCGGAGGACCTAACTCTGGAAACACCATATATTTT.

The chain carries TRBV19 and TRBJ1-2; possibly TRBD1 for D (6 bases). The ends were cut back, 5 bases at V and 5 bases at J, with 15 bases in the middle. The V gene's germline CDR1 is LNHDA and CDR2 SQIVND (reference sequence). This CDR3 is 14 amino acids long. The CDR3 is CASSAGTRGYGYTF. CDR3 in DNA: TGTGCCAGTAGTGCCGGGACAAGGGGATATGGCTACACCTTC.

The chain has TRBV7-2 and TRBJ2-4, with D perhaps TRBD2 (5 bases). The CDR3 spans 14 residues. Looked up from germline, CDR1 is SGHTA and CDR2 is FQGNSA. V was clipped by 1 base and J by 5 bases, with 9 bases between them. The CDR3 DNA reads TGTGCCAGCAGCTTAGTGAGCGGAGAAAACATTCAGTACTTC. This sequence encodes CASSLVSGENIQYF.

The chain uses TRBV15 and TRBJ2-5; 14 bases map to TRBD2. V gave up 3 bases and J gave up 4 bases; unmatched junction bases: 4. Germline loops: CDR1 LNHNV, CDR2 YYDKDF (reference sequence). This CDR3 is 16 amino acids long. The CDR3 coding sequence is TGTGCCACCAGCAGGGGGACTAGCGGGAGAACAGAGACCCAGTACTTC. Protein: CATSRGTSGRTETQYF.

The rearrangement joins TRBV11-3 to TRBJ2-1; TRBD1 matches 7 bases. The V and J ends lost 3 bases and 4 bases, in that order; junction bases with no gene match: 0. Looked up from germline, CDR1 is SGHNT and CDR2 is YENEEA. The CDR3 runs to 13 residues. CDR3 bases: TGTGCCAGCAGCTTGGGACAGTACAATGAGCAGTTCTTC. It yields the protein CASSLGQYNEQFF.

This sequence joins TRBV5-1 and TRBJ2-2, with 8 positions matching TRBD1. The CDR3 has 14 residues. Looked up from germline, CDR1 is SGHRS and CDR2 is YFSETQ. J was trimmed by 6 bases and V by 6 bases; bases with no gene match: 7. In DNA, the CDR3 is TGCGCCAGCAAGCAGGGGGCGGCCTCCGGGGAGCTGTTTTTT. Translation gives CASKQGAASGELFF.